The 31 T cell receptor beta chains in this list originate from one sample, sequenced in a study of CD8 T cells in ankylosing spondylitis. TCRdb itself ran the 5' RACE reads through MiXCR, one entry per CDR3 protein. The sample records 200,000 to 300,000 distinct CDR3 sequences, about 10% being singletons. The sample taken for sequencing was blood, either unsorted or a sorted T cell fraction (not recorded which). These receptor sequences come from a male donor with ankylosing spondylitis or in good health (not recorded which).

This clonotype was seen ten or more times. The CDR3 nucleotides read TGTGCCAGCAGCTTAGAGTTCGGACCAAGTGGAGGGGAGCAGTTCTTC. It yields the protein CASSLEFGPSGGEQFF. The rearrangement uses TRBV7-2 and TRBJ2-1; D possibly corresponds to TRBD2 (6 bases). The germline gives CDR1 SGHTA, CDR2 FQGNSA. The V gene lost 1 base and the J gene lost 10 bases, with 20 bases spanning the gap. This CDR3 has 16 residues.

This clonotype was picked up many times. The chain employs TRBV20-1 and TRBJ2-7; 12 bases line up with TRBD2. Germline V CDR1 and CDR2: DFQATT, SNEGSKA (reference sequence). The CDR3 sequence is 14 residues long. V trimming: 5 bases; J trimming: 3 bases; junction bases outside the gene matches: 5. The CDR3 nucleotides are TGCAGTGCTTCGCGGACTAGCGGGAACTACGAGCAGTACTTC. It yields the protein CSASRTSGNYEQYF.

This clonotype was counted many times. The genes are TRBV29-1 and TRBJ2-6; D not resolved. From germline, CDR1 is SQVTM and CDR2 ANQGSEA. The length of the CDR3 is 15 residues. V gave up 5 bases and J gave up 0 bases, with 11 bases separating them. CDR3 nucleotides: TGCAGCGTTCCGTTCAGGTACTCTGGGGCCAACGTCCTGACTTTC. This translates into CSVPFRYSGANVLTF.

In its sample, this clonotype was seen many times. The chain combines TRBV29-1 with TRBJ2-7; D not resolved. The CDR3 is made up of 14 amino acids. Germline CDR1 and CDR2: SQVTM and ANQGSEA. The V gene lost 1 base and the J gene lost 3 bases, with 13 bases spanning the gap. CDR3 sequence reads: CSVEAVDGGYEQYF. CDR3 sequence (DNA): TGCAGCGTTGAAGCGGTGGACGGCGGCTACGAGCAGTACTTC.

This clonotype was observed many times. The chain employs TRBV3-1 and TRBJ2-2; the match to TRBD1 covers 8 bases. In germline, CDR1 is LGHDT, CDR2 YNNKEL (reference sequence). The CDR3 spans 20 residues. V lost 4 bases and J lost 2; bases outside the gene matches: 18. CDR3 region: CASSPWGQAKHASNTGELFF. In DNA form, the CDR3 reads TGTGCCAGCAGCCCTTGGGGACAGGCCAAGCACGCCTCAAACACCGGGGAGCTGTTTTTT. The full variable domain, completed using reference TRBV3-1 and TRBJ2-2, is DTAVSQTPKYLVTQMGNDKSIKCEQNLGHDTMYWYKQDSKKFLKIMFSYNNKELIINETVPNRFSPKSPDKAHLNLHINSLELGDSAVYFCASSPWGQAKHASNTGELFFGEGSRLTVL.

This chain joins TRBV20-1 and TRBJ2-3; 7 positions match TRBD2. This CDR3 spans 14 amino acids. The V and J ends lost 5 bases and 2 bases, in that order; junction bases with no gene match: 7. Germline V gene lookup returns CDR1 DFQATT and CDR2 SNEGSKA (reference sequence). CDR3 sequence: CSAPRGGNTDTQYF. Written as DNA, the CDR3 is TGCAGTGCTCCCCGCGGGGGTAACACAGATACGCAGTATTTT.

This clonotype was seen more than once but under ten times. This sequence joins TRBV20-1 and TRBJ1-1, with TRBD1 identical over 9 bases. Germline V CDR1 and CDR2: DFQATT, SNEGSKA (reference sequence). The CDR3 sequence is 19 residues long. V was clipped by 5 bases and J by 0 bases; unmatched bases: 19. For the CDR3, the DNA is TGCAGTGCTTCAAGTACCCACAGGGGGCGAGTTAGAATGAACACTGAAGCTTTCTTT. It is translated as CSASSTHRGRVRMNTEAFF.

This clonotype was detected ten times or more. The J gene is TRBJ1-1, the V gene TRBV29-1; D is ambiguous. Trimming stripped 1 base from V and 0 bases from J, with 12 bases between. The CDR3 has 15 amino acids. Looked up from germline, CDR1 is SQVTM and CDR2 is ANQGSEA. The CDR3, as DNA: TGCAGCGTTGAAGGGGGAGGTTTCATGAACACTGAAGCTTTCTTT. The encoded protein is CSVEGGGFMNTEAFF.

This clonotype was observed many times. CDR3 bases: TGTGCCAGCAGCTTAGAAACAGGCGCGGGAGAAAAACTGTTTTTT. Translated: CASSLETGAGEKLFF. The genes are TRBV7-2 and TRBJ1-4, with TRBD1 as a possible D gene (5 bases). Germline CDR1 reads SGHTA; CDR2 reads FQGNSA. The CDR3 has 15 amino acids. The germline V and J ends were trimmed by 1 base and 8 bases, with 14 bases remaining between them.

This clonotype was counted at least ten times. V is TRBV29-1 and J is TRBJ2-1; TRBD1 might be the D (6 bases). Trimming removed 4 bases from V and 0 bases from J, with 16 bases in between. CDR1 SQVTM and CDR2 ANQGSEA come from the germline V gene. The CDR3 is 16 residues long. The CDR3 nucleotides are TGCAGCGTTGCCGTTTCAGGGGATTACTCCTACAATGAGCAGTTCTTC. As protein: CSVAVSGDYSYNEQFF.

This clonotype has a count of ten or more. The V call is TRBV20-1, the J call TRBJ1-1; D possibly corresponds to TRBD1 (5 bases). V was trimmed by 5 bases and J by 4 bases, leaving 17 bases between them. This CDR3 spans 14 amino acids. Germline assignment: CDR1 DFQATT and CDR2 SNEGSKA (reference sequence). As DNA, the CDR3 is TGCAGTGCTGAGTTAGGGGCTTTTGGCACTGAAGCTTTCTTT. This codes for CSAELGAFGTEAFF.

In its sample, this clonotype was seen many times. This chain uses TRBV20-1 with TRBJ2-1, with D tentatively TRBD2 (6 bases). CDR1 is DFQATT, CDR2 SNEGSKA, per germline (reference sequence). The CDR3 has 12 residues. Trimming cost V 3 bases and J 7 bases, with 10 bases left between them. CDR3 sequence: CSARAGRNEQFF. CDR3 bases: TGCAGTGCTAGGGCGGGACGGAATGAGCAGTTCTTC.

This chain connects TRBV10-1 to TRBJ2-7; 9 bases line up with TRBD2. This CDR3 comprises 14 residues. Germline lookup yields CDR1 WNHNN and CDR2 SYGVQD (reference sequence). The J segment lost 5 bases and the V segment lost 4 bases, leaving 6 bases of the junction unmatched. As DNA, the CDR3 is TGCGCCAGCAGTGTAATAGCGGGAGCGGACGAGCAGTACTTC. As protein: CASSVIAGADEQYF.

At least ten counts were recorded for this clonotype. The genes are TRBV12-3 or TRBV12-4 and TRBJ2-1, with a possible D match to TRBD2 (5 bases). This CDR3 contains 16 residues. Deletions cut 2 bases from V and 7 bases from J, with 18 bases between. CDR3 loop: CASSLIRDPGWNEQFF. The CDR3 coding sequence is TGTGCCAGCAGTTTAATTCGTGACCCGGGGTGGAATGAGCAGTTCTTC.

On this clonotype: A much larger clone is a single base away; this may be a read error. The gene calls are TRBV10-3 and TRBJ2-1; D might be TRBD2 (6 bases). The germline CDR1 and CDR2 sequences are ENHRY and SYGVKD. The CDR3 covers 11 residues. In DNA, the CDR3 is TGTGCCGTTGGGACTTCCAATGAGCGGTTCTTC. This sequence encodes CAVGTSNERFF.

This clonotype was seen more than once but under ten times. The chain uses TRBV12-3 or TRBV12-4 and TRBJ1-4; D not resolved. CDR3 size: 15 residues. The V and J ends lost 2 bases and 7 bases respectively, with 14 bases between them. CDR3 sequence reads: CASSLMSGQVEKLFF. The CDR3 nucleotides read TGTGCCAGCAGTTTAATGAGTGGGCAGGTTGAAAAACTGTTTTTT.

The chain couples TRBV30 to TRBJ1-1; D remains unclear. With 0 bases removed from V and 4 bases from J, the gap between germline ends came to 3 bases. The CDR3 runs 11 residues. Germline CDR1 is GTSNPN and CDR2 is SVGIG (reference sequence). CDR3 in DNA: TGTGCCTGGAGTGTAAGCACTGAAGCTTTCTTT. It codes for CAWSVSTEAFF.

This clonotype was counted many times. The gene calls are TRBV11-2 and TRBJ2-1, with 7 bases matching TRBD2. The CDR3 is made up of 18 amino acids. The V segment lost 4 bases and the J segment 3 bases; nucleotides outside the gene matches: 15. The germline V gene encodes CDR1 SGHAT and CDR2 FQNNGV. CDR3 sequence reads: CASSSRGPGTIGYNEQFF. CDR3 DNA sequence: TGTGCCAGCAGCTCGCGCGGGCCCGGGACTATAGGCTACAATGAGCAGTTCTTC. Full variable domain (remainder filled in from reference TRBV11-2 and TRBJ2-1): EAGVAQSPRYKIIEKRQSVAFWCNPISGHATLYWYQQILGQGPKLLIQFQNNGVVDDSQLPKDRFSAERLKGVDSTLKIQPAKLEDSAVYLCASSSRGPGTIGYNEQFFGPGTRLTVL.

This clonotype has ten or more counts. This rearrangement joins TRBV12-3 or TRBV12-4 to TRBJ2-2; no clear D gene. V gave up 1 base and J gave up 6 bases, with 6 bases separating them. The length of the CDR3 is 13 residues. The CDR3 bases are TGTGCCAGCAGTTTAGTGGGGTCCGGGGAGCTGTTTTTT. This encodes CASSLVGSGELFF.

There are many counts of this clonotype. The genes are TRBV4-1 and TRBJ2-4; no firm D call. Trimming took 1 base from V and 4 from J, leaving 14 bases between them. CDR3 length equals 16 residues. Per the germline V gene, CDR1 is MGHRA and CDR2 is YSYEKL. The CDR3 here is CASSQVRRQVKNIQYF. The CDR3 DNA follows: TGCGCCAGCAGCCAAGTGCGCAGGCAAGTTAAAAACATTCAGTACTTC.

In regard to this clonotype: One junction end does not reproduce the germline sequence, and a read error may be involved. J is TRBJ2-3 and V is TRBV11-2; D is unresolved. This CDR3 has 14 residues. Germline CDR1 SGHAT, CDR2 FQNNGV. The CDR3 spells CASSLAGQTDMQYF. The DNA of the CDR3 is TGTGCCAGCAGCTTAGCTGGGCAAACAGATATGCAGTATTTT.

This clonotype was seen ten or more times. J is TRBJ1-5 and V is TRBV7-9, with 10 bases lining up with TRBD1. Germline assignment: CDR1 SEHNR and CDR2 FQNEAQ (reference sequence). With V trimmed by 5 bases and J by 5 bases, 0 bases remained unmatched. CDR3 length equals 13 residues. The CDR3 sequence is CASSGTGDQPQHF. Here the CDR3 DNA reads TGTGCCAGCAGCGGGACAGGGGATCAGCCCCAGCATTTT. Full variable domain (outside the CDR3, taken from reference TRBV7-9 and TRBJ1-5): DTGVSQNPRHKITKRGQNVTFRCDPISEHNRLYWYRQTLGQGPEFLTYFQNEAQLEKSRLLSDRFSAERPKGSFSTLEIQRTEQGDSAMYLCASSGTGDQPQHFGDGTRLSIL.

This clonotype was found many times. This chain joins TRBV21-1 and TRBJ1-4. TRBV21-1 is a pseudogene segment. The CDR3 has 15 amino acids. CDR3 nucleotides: TGTGCCAGCAGCAAAGAAGTCGCACGGCGGGAAAAACTGTTTTTT. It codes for CASSKEVARREKLFF.

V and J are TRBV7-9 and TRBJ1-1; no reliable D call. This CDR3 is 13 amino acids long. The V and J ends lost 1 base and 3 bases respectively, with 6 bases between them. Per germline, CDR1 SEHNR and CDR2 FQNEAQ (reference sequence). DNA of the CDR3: TGTGCCAGCAGCTTAGTCGCGTACACTGAAGCTTTCTTT. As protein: CASSLVAYTEAFF.

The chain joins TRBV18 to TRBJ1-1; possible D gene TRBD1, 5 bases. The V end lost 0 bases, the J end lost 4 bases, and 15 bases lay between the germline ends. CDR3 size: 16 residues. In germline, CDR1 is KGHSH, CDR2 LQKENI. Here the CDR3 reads CASSPPTQGLLTEAFF. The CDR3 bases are TGTGCCAGCTCACCACCGACGCAGGGTCTCCTCACTGAAGCTTTCTTT.

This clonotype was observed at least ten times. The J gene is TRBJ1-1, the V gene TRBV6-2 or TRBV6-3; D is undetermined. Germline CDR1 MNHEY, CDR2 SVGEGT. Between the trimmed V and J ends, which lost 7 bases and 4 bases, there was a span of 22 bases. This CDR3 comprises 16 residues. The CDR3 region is CASTQERAEWGTEAFF. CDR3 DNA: TGTGCCAGCACCCAGGAAAGGGCGGAGTGGGGCACTGAAGCTTTCTTT.

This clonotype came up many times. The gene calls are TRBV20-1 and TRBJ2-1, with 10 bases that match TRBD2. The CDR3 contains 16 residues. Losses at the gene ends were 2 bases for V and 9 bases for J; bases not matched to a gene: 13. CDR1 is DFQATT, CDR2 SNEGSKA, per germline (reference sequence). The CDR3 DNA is TGCAGTGCTAGAAACCATGGGGGGACTAGCGAGTTTGAGCAGTTCTTC. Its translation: CSARNHGGTSEFEQFF.

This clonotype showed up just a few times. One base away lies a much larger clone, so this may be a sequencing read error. The CDR3 region is CASSEQPATEAFF. DNA of the CDR3: TGTGCCAGCAGCGAACAGCCTGCCACTGAAGCTTTCTTT. This sequence joins TRBV11-2 and TRBJ1-1; D gene ambiguous. Trimming removed 5 bases from V and 4 bases from J, with 11 bases in between. Germline CDR1 reads SGHAT; CDR2 reads FQNNGV. This CDR3 has 13 residues.

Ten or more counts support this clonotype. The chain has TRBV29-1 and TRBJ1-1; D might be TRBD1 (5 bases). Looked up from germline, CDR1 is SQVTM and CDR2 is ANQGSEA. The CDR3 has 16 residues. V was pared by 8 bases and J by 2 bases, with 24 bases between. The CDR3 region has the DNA TGCAGCTCAGGTGGGGGGTCTAATGAACTAAACACTGAAGCTTTCTTT. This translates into CSSGGGSNELNTEAFF.

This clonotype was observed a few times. The CDR3 region has the DNA TGTGCCAGCAGCCAAGAGGCCCGGGGCAATGAGCAGTTCTTC. Protein: CASSQEARGNEQFF. The chain employs TRBV3-1 and TRBJ2-1; D possibly corresponds to TRBD2 (5 bases). V lost 0 bases to trimming and J lost 6 bases, with 9 bases between them. There are 14 residues in the CDR3. Germline V gives CDR1 LGHDT, CDR2 YNNKEL (reference sequence).

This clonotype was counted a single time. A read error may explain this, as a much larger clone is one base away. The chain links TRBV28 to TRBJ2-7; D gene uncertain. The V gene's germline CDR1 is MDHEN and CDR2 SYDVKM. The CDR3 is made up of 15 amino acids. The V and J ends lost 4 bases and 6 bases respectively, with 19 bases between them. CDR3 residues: CASSSGSAEICEQYF. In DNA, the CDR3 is TGTGCCAGCAGTTCCGGAAGTGCGGAGATCTGCGAGCAGTACTTC.